This T cell receptor (beta chain) was captured in a study of T cells after yellow fever vaccination. Across the whole study: Some fractions had low cell numbers, and these were prepared with SMART-Seq v4 Ultra Low Input.

A single record per CDR3 protein comes from TCRdb applying MiXCR to the 5' RACE reads. The repertoire holds tens of thousands of distinct CDR3 sequences, with roughly 7.4% as singletons. V shed 5 bases, J shed 3 bases, and the junction held 3 bases outside the gene matches. The CDR3 totals 15 residues. Germline V gene data show CDR1 as LNHDA and CDR2 as SQIVND (reference sequence). This clonotype was counted at least ten times. Its cognate antigen is unknown. Study results and limitations: The CD4 compartment and the CD8 compartment contained a small share of clonotypes in common. Most primary-vaccination clones recurred post-booster (nearly 98% CD4, around 86% CD8).

The TCR sequence derives from a young man who received the YFV17D yellow fever vaccine. Source: CD8+ T cells sorted from PBMCs, taken on the day of the first yellow fever vaccination. The chain links TRBV19 to TRBJ2-1; 11 nucleotides line up with TRBD2. This chain's CDR3 is CASSSTSGDYNEQFF. The CDR3 DNA reads TGTGCCAGTAGTTCGACTAGCGGGGACTACAATGAGCAGTTCTTC.